This TCR beta chain comes out of a study of blood T cells in healthy people across ages. Findings and caveats of the study: Diversity figures derived from one million T cells were judged to underestimate the true value.

CDR3 length equals 14 residues. V gave up 6 bases and J gave up 7 bases; unmatched junction bases: 8. Note on this clonotype: No antigen is known for it.

A J-beta primer mix and a sample-barcoded 5' primer were used in a second PCR of roughly 7 to 12 cycles. Each cDNA molecule, via a template-switch adaptor with 12 random nucleotides, was tagged. TCRdb reprocessed the 5' RACE reads via MiXCR and lists one record per CDR3 protein. Of more than 650,000 distinct CDR3 sequences listed, 22% are singletons. Material for sequencing was blood. The chain joins TRBV12-3 or TRBV12-4 to TRBJ1-4, with TRBD1 matching over 7 bases. This receptor was identified in a man in his 70s in good health. The CDR3 region has the DNA TGTGCCAGCAGGCGTACAGGGGATGGTGAAAAACTGTTTTTT. Translated: CASRRTGDGEKLFF.